Each of the 22 T cell receptor beta chains below was sequenced from the same sample in a study of blood T cell repertoires in COVID-19. The assay was immunoSEQ multiplex PCR, and TCRdb's table has in-frame clones only and misses some. The data contain about 140,000 clones, around nine tenths of them seen just once; the ten biggest clones take up over 9.5%. Sequencing was performed on peripheral blood. The receptors derive from a man aged 55 to 70 with active or convalescent COVID-19.

As to this clone: The same CDR3 also results from other DNA sequences found in this sample. The chain carries TRBV9 and TRBJ1-5, with 8 bases lining up with TRBD1. The germline V gene has CDR1 SGDLS and CDR2 YYNGEE. CDR3 length equals 15 residues. J lost 1 base, V lost 3 bases, and 3 bases had no gene match. The CDR3 loop is CASSAGGRSNQPQHF. DNA of the CDR3: TGTGCCAGCAGCGCAGGGGGCAGGAGCAATCAGCCCCAGCATTTT.

This clone occurred a few times. The V and J genes are TRBV19 and TRBJ2-1; a possible D gene is TRBD2 (5 bases). Germline V gene lookup returns CDR1 LNHDA and CDR2 SQIVND (reference sequence). Trimming left V 1 base short and J 9 bases short, with 16 bases between. The CDR3 has 15 residues. The CDR3 coding sequence is TGTGCCAGTAGTATAGGTAACTACGGAGCGGCTGAGCAGTTCTTC. Translated: CASSIGNYGAAEQFF.

This chain joins TRBV28 and TRBJ1-1; tentative D call: TRBD1 (5 bases). The CDR3 extends over 15 amino acids. Trimming removed 5 bases from V and 1 base from J, with 14 bases in between. The V gene's germline CDR1 is MDHEN and CDR2 SYDVKM. The CDR3 region has the DNA TGTGCCAGCAGTCTCCCCAGCCAGGGGAACACTGAAGCTTTCTTT. Protein product: CASSLPSQGNTEAFF.

In this sample, this clone turned up a few times. The chain recombines TRBV11-2 with TRBJ1-3; 7 bases match TRBD1. The CDR3 is 16 residues long. With 2 bases clipped from V and 2 bases from J, the junction kept 6 bases outside the gene matches. Looked up from germline, CDR1 is SGHAT and CDR2 is FQNNGV. For the CDR3, the DNA is TGTGCCAGCAGCTTAACTACACAGGGGACTGGAAACACCATATATTTT. Amino acid sequence: CASSLTTQGTGNTIYF.

The J gene is TRBJ2-1, the V gene TRBV27; perhaps TRBD2 as D (6 bases). The CDR3 sequence is 12 residues long. From germline, CDR1 is MNHEY and CDR2 SMNVEV (reference sequence). V was cut by 5 bases and J by 6 bases, with 8 bases left in between. The CDR3 spells CASSRTTNEQFF. The CDR3 coding sequence is TGTGCCAGCAGTCGGACTACCAATGAGCAGTTCTTC.

J is TRBJ2-3 and V is TRBV9, with 14 bases fitting TRBD2. CDR3 length equals 20 residues. V was pared by 2 bases and J by 2 bases, with 13 bases of the junction left unmatched. Germline CDR1 is SGDLS and CDR2 is YYNGEE. CDR3 nucleotide sequence: TGTGCCAGCAGCGTTGGGGGGGGACTAGCGGGAGTGGGCCACACAGATACGCAGTATTTT. This sequence encodes CASSVGGGLAGVGHTDTQYF.

This chain links TRBV5-1 with TRBJ2-3; 7 positions agree with TRBD2. CDR1 is SGHRS and CDR2 is YFSETQ in the germline V gene. The V segment lost 7 bases and the J segment 1 base; nucleotides outside the gene matches: 3. This CDR3 region has 13 residues. The CDR3 is CASRGEGTDTQYF. Here the CDR3 DNA reads TGCGCCAGCCGGGGGGAAGGCACAGATACGCAGTATTTT.

This sequence joins TRBV10-3 and TRBJ1-5; 9 bases are a match to TRBD1. The ends lost 3 bases at V and 2 bases at J; junction bases unmatched: 5. The CDR3 has 16 residues. CDR1 and CDR2 (germline): ENHRY, SYGVKD. Here the CDR3 DNA reads TGTGCCATCAGTGAAGGGACAGGGAGTGGCAATCAGCCCCAGCATTTT. Translation gives CAISEGTGSGNQPQHF.

This rearrangement joins TRBV7-8 to TRBJ2-3; TRBD2 aligns across 15 bases. V lost 5 bases and J lost 0; bases outside the gene matches: 6. The CDR3 is 18 amino acids. The germline CDR1 and CDR2 sequences are SGHVS and FQNEAQ. CDR3 region: CASSPGTSGRSSTDTQYF. CDR3 DNA sequence: TGTGCCAGCAGCCCCGGGACTAGCGGGAGGTCTAGCACAGATACGCAGTATTTT.

The chain uses TRBV28 and TRBJ1-4; 9 bases agree with TRBD1. Trimming cost V 4 bases and J 8 bases; bases outside gene matches: 8. Germline CDR1 reads MDHEN; CDR2 reads SYDVKM. The CDR3 spans 15 residues. CDR3 nucleotides: TGTGCCAGCAGTTCCGCCGGGACAGGGAAAGAAAAACTGTTTTTT. It specifies CASSSAGTGKEKLFF.

The chain has TRBV7-3 and TRBJ2-1; a weak D match, TRBD1 (5 bases). V lost 3 bases to trimming and J lost 2 bases, with 5 bases between them. Germline V gene sequence: CDR1 SGHTA, CDR2 FQGTGA. The CDR3 is made up of 13 amino acids. The CDR3 DNA reads as TGTGCCAGCAGCTTGGGGCCCTACAATGAGCAGTTCTTC. Translation gives CASSLGPYNEQFF.

The genes are TRBV4-3 and TRBJ1-1; 7 positions match TRBD1. V lost 4 bases to trimming and J lost 1 base; unmatched junction nucleotides: 3. CDR1 and CDR2 (germline): LGHNA, YSLEER. The CDR3 runs 14 residues. The CDR3 loop reads CASSLHRGNTEAFF. CDR3 sequence (DNA): TGCGCCAGCAGCCTGCACAGGGGGAACACTGAAGCTTTCTTT.

The chain employs TRBV7-8 and TRBJ2-1; D is unclear. In germline, CDR1 is SGHVS, CDR2 FQNEAQ. V was shortened by 2 bases and J by 4 bases, with 15 bases between the two germline ends. This CDR3 has 16 residues. As DNA, the CDR3 is TGTGCCAGCAGCTTACAGCGCGGCGATCCTTACAATGAGCAGTTCTTC. Translation: CASSLQRGDPYNEQFF.

The V gene is TRBV28, the J gene TRBJ2-1; the D gene is possibly TRBD2 (5 bases). The germline gives CDR1 MDHEN, CDR2 SYDVKM. V was cut by 8 bases and J by 0 bases, with 23 bases left in between. This CDR3 has 18 residues. The CDR3 spells CASGLYRSGGLSYNEQFF. CDR3 sequence (DNA): TGTGCCAGCGGATTGTATAGGTCCGGAGGTCTCTCCTACAATGAGCAGTTCTTC. The full variable domain, in which reference TRBV28 and TRBJ2-1 provide the parts outside the CDR3, is DVKVTQSSRYLVKRTGEKVFLECVQDMDHENMFWYRQDPGLGLRLIYFSYDVKMKEKGDIPEGYSVSREKKERFSLILESASTNQTSMYLCASGLYRSGGLSYNEQFFGPGTRLTVL.

This chain uses TRBV18 with TRBJ2-5, with D possibly TRBD1 on 6 matching bases. CDR3 length: 15 residues. CDR1 and CDR2 (germline): KGHSH, LQKENI. V lost 2 bases and J lost 1, with 11 bases in between. As DNA, the CDR3 is TGTGCCAGCTCACCAATACAGGGTGCCCAAGAGACCCAGTACTTC. It translates to CASSPIQGAQETQYF.

V usage is TRBV15 and J usage is TRBJ2-2; the D gene is possibly TRBD2 (6 bases). Trimming cost V 0 bases and J 3 bases, with 17 bases left between them. The CDR3 spans 18 residues. The V gene's germline CDR1 is LNHNV and CDR2 YYDKDF (reference sequence). The DNA for the CDR3 is TGTGCCACCAGCAGAGATCGGAAAGCGGGCCGCGACACCGGGGAGCTGTTTTTT. This sequence encodes CATSRDRKAGRDTGELFF.

Details on this clone: One end of the junction fails to match germline, which may point to a read error. The chain uses TRBV7-7 and TRBJ2-2; TRBD1 might be the D (6 bases). CDR1 and CDR2 (germline): SSHAT, FNYEAQ (reference sequence). The CDR3 is 15 amino acids. CDR3 residues: CASSLVEDSTGELFF. As DNA, the CDR3 is TGTGCTAGCAGCTTAGTCGAGGACAGCACCGGGGAGCTGTTTTTT. The entire variable domain, with the rest obtained from reference TRBV7-7 and TRBJ2-2, is as follows: GAGVSQSPRYKVTKRGQDVTLRCDPISSHATLYWYQQALGQGPEFLTYFNYEAQPDKSGLPSDRFSAERPEGSISTLTIQRTEQRDSAMYRCASSLVEDSTGELFFGEGSRLTVL.

The J gene is TRBJ1-5, the V gene TRBV7-9; D remains ambiguous. Germline-derived CDR1 and CDR2 are SEHNR and FQNEAQ (reference sequence). Trimming cost V 4 bases and J 2 bases, with 12 bases left between them. The CDR3 totals 15 residues. The CDR3 coding sequence is TGTGCCAGCAGCTCCAGCCCCGGGGGCAATCAGCCCCAGCATTTT. Translating it yields CASSSSPGGNQPQHF. The variable domain in full, with the rest retrieved from reference TRBV7-9 and TRBJ1-5, is DTGVSQNPRHKITKRGQNVTFRCDPISEHNRLYWYRQTLGQGPEFLTYFQNEAQLEKSRLLSDRFSAERPKGSFSTLEIQRTEQGDSAMYLCASSSSPGGNQPQHFGDGTRLSIL.

This chain links TRBV29-1 with TRBJ2-7; D might be TRBD2 (6 bases). Trimming removed 0 bases from V and 5 bases from J, with 14 bases in between. The CDR3 contains 14 residues. Germline V gives CDR1 SQVTM, CDR2 ANQGSEA. The CDR3 loop is CSVEDRDSGNEQYF. The CDR3 nucleotides are TGCAGCGTTGAAGATCGGGACTCGGGTAACGAGCAGTACTTC.

The chain has TRBV2 and TRBJ2-4, with 7 bases identical to TRBD2. Trimming removed 7 bases from V and 4 bases from J; junction bases left unmatched: 7. Germline CDR1 reads SNHLY; CDR2 reads FYNNEI. The CDR3 loop spans 14 amino acids. The CDR3 sequence is CASNTGTIKNIQYF. In nucleotides, the CDR3 is TGTGCCAGCAATACCGGGACTATTAAAAACATTCAGTACTTC. The full variable domain, in which reference TRBV2 and TRBJ2-4 provide the parts outside the CDR3, is EPEVTQTPSHQVTQMGQEVILRCVPISNHLYFYWYRQILGQKVEFLVSFYNNEISEKSEIFDDQFSVERPDGSNFTLKIRSTKLEDSAMYFCASNTGTIKNIQYFGAGTRLSVL.

The chain couples TRBV24-1 to TRBJ2-3; D is possibly TRBD1 (6 bases). The CDR3 covers 13 residues. V was clipped by 2 bases and J by 6 bases, with 8 bases between them. Germline assignment: CDR1 KGHDR and CDR2 SFDVKD. The CDR3 sequence is CATSDWGHDTQYF. CDR3 in DNA: TGTGCCACCAGTGATTGGGGGCACGATACGCAGTATTTT.

The rearrangement joins TRBV25-1 to TRBJ2-1, with TRBD2 matching 8 bases. The CDR3 runs to 16 residues. The germline V gene encodes CDR1 MGHDK and CDR2 SYGVNS. Losses at the gene ends were 2 bases for V and 0 bases for J; bases not matched to a gene: 3. The CDR3 DNA reads as TGTGCCAGCAGTGAACGAAGCGGGAGCTCCTACAATGAGCAGTTCTTC. This codes for CASSERSGSSYNEQFF.